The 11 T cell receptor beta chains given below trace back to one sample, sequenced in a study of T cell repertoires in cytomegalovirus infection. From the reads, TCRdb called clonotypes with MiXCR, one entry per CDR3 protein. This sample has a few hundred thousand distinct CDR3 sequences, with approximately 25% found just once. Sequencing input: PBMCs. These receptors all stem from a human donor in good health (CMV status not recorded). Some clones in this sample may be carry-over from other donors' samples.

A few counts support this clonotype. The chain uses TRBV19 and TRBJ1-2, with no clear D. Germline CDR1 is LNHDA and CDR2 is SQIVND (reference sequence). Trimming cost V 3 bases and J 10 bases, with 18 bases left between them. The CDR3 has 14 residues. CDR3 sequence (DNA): TGTGCCAGTAGTATTAATGTGGAGGCTATGGACTACACCTTC. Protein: CASSINVEAMDYTF.

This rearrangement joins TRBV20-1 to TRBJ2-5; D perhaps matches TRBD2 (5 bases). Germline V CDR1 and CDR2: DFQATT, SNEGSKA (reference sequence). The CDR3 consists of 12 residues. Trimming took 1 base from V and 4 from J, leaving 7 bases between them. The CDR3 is CSARGSGETQYF. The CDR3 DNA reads TGCAGTGCTAGAGGGAGCGGAGAGACCCAGTACTTC.

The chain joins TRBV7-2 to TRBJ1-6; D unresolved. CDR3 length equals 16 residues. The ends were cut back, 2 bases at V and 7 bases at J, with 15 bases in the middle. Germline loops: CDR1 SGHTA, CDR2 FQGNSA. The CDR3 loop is CASSLLQLRANSPLHF. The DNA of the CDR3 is TGTGCCAGCAGCTTATTACAGCTGCGAGCGAATTCACCCCTCCACTTT.

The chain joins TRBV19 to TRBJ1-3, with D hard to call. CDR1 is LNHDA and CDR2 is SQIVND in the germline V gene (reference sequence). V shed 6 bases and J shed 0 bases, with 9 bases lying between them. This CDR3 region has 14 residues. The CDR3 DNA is TGTGCCAGTAGGGCCCTAAGCTCTGGAAACACCATATATTTT. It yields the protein CASRALSSGNTIYF.

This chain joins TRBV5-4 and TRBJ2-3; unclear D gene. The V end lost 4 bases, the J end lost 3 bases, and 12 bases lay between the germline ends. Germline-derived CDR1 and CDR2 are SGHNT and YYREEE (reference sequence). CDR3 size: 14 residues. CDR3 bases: TGTGCCAGCAGCCATCCACTAAGGACAGATACGCAGTATTTT. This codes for CASSHPLRTDTQYF.

The CDR3 nucleotides are TGTGCCAGCAAAGAAGGGCACCTACGAACGGTGGAAGCTTTCTTT. Translated, it gives CASKEGHLRTVEAFF. V gene TRBV5-6 combines with J gene TRBJ1-1; D remains unclear. This CDR3 contains 15 residues. CDR1 is SGHDT and CDR2 is YYEEEE in the germline V gene. Trimming cost V 6 bases and J 8 bases, with 23 bases left between them.

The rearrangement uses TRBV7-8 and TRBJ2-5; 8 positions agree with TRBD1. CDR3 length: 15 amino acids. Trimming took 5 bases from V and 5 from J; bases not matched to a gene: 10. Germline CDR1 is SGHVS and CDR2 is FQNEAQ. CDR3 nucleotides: TGTGCCAGCAGCCAGAGGACAGGGATGGACGAGACCCAGTACTTC. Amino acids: CASSQRTGMDETQYF.

The CDR3 sequence: CSVERGSLETQYF. CDR3 DNA sequence: TGCAGCGTTGAAAGGGGCAGCTTGGAGACCCAGTACTTC. This chain uses TRBV29-1 with TRBJ2-5, with D possibly matching TRBD1 (5 bases). Germline V CDR1 and CDR2: SQVTM, ANQGSEA. The CDR3 is 13 amino acids. Trimming shortened V by 2 bases and J by 5 bases, and 12 bases separated the two germline ends.

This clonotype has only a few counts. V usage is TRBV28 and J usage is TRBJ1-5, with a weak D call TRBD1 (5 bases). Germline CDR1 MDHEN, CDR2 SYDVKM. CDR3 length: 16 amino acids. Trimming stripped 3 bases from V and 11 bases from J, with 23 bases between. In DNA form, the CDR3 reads TGTGCCAGCAGTTTTCTCCTTTTCGCCGGGGGATCGGCCCAGCATTTT. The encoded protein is CASSFLLFAGGSAQHF.

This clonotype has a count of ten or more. CDR3 protein: CASSFVLGTYEQYV. The CDR3 DNA reads as TGTGCCAGCAGCTTCGTCCTAGGGACCTACGAGCAGTACGTC. The chain has TRBV7-2 and TRBJ2-7; D ambiguous. The V end was cut by 3 bases, the J end by 2 bases, with 11 bases between. The CDR3 is made up of 14 amino acids. The germline gives CDR1 SGHTA, CDR2 FQGNSA.

The CDR3 spells CASSPTTGFSGNTIYF. Written as DNA, the CDR3 is TGTGCCAGCAGCCCGACAACAGGATTCTCTGGAAACACCATATATTTT. This rearrangement joins TRBV9 to TRBJ1-3; TRBD1 is a possible D gene (5 bases). The CDR3 extends over 16 amino acids. Trimming took off 4 bases at V and 0 bases at J, with 14 bases between the two ends. CDR1 is SGDLS and CDR2 is YYNGEE in the germline V gene.